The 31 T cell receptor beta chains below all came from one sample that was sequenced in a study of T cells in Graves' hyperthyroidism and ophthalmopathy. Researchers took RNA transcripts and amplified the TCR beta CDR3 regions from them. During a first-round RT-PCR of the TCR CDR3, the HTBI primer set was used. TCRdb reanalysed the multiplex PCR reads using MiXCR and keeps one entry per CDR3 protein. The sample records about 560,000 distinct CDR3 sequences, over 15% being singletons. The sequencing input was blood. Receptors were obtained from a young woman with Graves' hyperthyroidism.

CDR3: CASRPFPGYEKLFF. For the CDR3, the DNA is TGTGCCAGCAGGCCCTTCCCGGGCTATGAAAAACTGTTTTTT. This rearrangement joins TRBV6-2 or TRBV6-3 to TRBJ1-4; D ambiguous. CDR1 MNHEY and CDR2 SVGEGT come from the germline V gene. This CDR3 has 14 amino acids. V lost 6 bases to trimming and J lost 6 bases, with 14 bases between them.

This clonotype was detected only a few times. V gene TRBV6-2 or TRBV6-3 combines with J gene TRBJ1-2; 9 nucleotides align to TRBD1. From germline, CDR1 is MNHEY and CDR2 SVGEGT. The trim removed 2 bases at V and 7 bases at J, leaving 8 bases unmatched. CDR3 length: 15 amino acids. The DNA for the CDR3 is TGTGCCAGCAGTTACCACACAGGGGGCGGGAGTGGCTACACCTTC. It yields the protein CASSYHTGGGSGYTF.

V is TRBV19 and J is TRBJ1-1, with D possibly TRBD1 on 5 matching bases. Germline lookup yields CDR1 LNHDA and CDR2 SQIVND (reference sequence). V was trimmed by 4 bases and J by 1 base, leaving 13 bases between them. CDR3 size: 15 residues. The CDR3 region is CASSTGLIKNTEAFF. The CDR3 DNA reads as TGTGCCAGTAGTACGGGACTCATAAAGAACACTGAAGCTTTCTTT.

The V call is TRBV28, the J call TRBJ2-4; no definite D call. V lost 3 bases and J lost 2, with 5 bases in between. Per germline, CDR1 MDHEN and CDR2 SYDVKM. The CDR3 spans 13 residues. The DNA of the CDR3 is TGTGCCAGCAGTTTTTTTCCCAAAAACATTCAGTACTTC. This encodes CASSFFPKNIQYF.

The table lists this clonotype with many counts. The CDR3 DNA is TGTGCCAGCAGTGGGTTAGCGGGGTCGGAGACCCAGTACTTC. This translates into CASSGLAGSETQYF. This chain uses TRBV2 with TRBJ2-5; 8 nucleotides agree with TRBD2. J gave up 5 bases and V 4 bases, and 6 bases lay outside the gene matches. CDR3 size: 14 residues. Looked up from germline, CDR1 is SNHLY and CDR2 is FYNNEI.

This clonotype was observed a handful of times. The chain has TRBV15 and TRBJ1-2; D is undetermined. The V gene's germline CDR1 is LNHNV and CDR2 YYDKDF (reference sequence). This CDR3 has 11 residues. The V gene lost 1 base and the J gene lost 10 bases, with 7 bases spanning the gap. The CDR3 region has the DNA TGTGCCACCAGCAGAGTGGCGGACTACACCTTC. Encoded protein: CATSRVADYTF.

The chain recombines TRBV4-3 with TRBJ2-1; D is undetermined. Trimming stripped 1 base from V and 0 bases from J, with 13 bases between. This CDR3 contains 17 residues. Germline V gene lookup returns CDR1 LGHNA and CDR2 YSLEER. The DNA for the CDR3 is TGCGCCAGCAGCCAAGGTATTCTTCGTTACTCCTACAATGAGCAGTTCTTC. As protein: CASSQGILRYSYNEQFF.

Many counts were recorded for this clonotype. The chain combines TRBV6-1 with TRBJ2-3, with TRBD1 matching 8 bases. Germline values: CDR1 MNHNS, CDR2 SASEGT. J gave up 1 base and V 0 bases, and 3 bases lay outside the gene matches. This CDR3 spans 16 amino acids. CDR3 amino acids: CASSEAPGQGTDTQYF. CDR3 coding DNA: TGTGCCAGCAGTGAAGCGCCGGGACAGGGCACAGATACGCAGTATTTT.

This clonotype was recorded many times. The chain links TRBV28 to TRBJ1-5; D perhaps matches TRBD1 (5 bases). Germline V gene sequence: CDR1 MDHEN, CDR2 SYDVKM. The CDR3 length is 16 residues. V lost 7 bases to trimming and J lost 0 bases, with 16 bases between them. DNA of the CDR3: TGTGCCAGCAACCTCTATGACAGAATTAGCAATCAGCCCCAGCATTTT. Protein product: CASNLYDRISNQPQHF. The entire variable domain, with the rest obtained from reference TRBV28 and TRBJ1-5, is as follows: DVKVTQSSRYLVKRTGEKVFLECVQDMDHENMFWYRQDPGLGLRLIYFSYDVKMKEKGDIPEGYSVSREKKERFSLILESASTNQTSMYLCASNLYDRISNQPQHFGDGTRLSIL.

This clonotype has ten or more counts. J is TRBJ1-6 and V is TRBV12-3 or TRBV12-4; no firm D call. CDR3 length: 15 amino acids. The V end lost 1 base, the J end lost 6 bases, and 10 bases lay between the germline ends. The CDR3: CASSLVADRNSPLHF. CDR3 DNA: TGTGCCAGCAGTTTAGTCGCCGACCGTAATTCACCCCTCCACTTT.

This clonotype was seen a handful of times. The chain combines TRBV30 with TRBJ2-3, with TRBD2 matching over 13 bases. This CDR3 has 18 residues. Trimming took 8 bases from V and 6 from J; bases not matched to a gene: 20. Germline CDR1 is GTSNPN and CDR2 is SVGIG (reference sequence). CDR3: CAVTFGLAGATLADTQYF. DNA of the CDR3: TGTGCCGTCACCTTCGGACTAGCGGGAGCAACCCTTGCCGATACGCAGTATTTT.

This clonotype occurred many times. CDR3 sequence (DNA): TGTGCCAGCAGCCCCAATCCGACCCCAGCAAAGACCCAGTACTTC. Amino acid sequence: CASSPNPTPAKTQYF. The V and J genes are TRBV7-2 and TRBJ2-5; D gene uncertain. Germline assignment: CDR1 SGHTA and CDR2 FQGNSA. V lost 5 bases to trimming and J lost 6 bases, with 19 bases between them. The CDR3 is 15 residues long.

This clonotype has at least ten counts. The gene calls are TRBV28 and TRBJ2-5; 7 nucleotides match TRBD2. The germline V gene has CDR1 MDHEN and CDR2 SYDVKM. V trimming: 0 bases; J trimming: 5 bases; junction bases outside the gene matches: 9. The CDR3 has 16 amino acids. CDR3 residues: CASSLWGEERGETQYF. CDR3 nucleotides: TGTGCCAGCAGTTTATGGGGCGAAGAGCGGGGCGAGACCCAGTACTTC.

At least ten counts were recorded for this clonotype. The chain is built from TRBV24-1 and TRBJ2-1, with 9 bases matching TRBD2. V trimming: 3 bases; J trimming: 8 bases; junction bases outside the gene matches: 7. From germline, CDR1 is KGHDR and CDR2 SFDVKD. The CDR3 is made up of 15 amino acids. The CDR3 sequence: CATSDPSGNRDEQFF. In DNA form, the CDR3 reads TGTGCCACCAGTGATCCTAGCGGGAACCGGGATGAGCAGTTCTTC.

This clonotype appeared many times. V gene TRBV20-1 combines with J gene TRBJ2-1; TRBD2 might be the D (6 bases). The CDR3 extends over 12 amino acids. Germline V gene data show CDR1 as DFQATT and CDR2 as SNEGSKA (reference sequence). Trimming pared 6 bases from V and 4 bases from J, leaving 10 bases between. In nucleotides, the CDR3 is TGCAGTGCGGAGGGGTTGTACAATGAGCAGTTCTTC. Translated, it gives CSAEGLYNEQFF.

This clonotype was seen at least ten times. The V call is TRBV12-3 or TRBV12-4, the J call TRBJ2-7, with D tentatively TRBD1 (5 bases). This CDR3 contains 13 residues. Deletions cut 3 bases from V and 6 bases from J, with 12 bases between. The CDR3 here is CASSFETAGEQYF. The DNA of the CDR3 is TGTGCCAGCAGTTTCGAGACAGCCGGCGAGCAGTACTTC.

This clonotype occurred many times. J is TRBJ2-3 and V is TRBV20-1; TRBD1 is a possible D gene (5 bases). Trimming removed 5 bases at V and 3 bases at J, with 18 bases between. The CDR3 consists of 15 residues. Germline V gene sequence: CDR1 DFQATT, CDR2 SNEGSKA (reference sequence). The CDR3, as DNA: TGCAGTGCTCGAGCGACGCCAGGGTTTACAGATACGCAGTATTTT. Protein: CSARATPGFTDTQYF.

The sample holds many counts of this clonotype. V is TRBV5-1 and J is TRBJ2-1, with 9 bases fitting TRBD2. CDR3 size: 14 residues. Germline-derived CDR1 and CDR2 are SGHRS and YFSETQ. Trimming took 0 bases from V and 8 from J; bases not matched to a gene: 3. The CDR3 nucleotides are TGCGCCAGCAGCTTGGCGCGGGAGGGACATGAGCAGTTCTTC. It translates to CASSLAREGHEQFF.

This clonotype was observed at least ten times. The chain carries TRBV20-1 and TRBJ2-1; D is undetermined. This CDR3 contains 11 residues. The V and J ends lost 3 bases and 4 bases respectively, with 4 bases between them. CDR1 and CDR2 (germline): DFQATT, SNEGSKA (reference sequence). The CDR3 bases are TGCAGTGCTAGCCCATACAATGAGCAGTTCTTC. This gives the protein CSASPYNEQFF.

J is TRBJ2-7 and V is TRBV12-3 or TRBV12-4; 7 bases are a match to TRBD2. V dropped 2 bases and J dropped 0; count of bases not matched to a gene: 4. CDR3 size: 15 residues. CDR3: CASSLLAASSYEQYF. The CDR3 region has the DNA TGTGCCAGCAGTTTACTAGCGGCGAGCTCCTACGAGCAGTACTTC.

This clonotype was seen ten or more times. For the CDR3, the DNA is TGTGCCAGCAGCCACGGGACAGTTTATAGCAATCAGCCCCAGCATTTT. Protein product: CASSHGTVYSNQPQHF. The rearrangement joins TRBV7-2 to TRBJ1-5, with 7 bases identical to TRBD1. With V trimmed by 5 bases and J by 0 bases, 7 bases remained unmatched. The CDR3 totals 16 residues. Germline values: CDR1 SGHTA, CDR2 FQGNSA. Full variable domain (missing parts from reference TRBV7-2 and TRBJ1-5): GAGVSQSPSNKVTEKGKDVELRCDPISGHTALYWYRQSLGQGLEFLIYFQGNSAPDKSGLPSDRFSAERTGGSVSTLTIQRTQQEDSAVYLCASSHGTVYSNQPQHFGDGTRLSIL.

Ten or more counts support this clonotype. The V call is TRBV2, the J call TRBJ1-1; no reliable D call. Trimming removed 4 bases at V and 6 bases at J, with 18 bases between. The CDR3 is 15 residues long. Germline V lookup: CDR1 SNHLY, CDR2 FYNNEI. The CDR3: CASSVQGRGSSEAFF. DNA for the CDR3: TGTGCCAGCAGTGTCCAAGGACGTGGAAGCTCTGAAGCTTTCTTT.

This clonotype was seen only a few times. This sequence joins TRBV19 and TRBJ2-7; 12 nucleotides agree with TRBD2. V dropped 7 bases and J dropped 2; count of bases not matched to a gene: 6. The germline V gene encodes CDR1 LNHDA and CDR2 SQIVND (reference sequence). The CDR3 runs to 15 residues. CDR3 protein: CASTSTSGGTYEQYF. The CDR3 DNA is TGTGCCAGTACTTCGACTAGCGGGGGTACCTACGAGCAGTACTTC.

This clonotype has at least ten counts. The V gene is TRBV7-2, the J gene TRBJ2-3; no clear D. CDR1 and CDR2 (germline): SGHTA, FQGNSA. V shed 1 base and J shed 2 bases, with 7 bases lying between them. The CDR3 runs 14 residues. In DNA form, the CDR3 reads TGTGCCAGCAGCTTAGTCCGGATCACAGATACGCAGTATTTT. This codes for CASSLVRITDTQYF.

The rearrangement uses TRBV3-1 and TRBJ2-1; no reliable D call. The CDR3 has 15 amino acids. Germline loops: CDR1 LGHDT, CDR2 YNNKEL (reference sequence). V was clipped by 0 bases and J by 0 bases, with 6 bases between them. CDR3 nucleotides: TGTGCCAGCAGCCAAGAACAGAGCTCCTACAATGAGCAGTTCTTC. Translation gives CASSQEQSSYNEQFF.

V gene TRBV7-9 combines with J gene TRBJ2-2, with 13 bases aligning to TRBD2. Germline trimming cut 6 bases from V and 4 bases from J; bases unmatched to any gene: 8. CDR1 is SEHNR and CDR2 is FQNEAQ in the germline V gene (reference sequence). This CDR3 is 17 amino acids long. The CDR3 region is CASSSTRLAGGTGELFF. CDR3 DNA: TGTGCCAGCAGTTCCACGCGACTAGCGGGAGGCACCGGGGAGCTGTTTTTT.

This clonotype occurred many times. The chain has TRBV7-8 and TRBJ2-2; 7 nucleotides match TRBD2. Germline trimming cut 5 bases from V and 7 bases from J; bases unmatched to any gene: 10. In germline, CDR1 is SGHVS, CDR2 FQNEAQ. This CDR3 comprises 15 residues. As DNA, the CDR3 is TGTGCCAGCAGCCTCGGCCGGGGGGACGGCGGGGAGCTGTTTTTT. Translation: CASSLGRGDGGELFF.

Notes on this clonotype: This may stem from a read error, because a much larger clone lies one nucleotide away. The CDR3 nucleotides read TGTGCCAGCAGTGAACGGACAGGGGGCTCCTCCGAGCAGTACTTC. As protein: CASSERTGGSSEQYF. The V call is TRBV6-1, the J call TRBJ2-7, with 11 bases lining up with TRBD1. This CDR3 is built from 15 residues. Germline lookup yields CDR1 MNHNS and CDR2 SASEGT.

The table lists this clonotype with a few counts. The CDR3 loop is CASRLTEGINGYTF. CDR3 in DNA: TGTGCCAGCCGATTGACAGAAGGTATTAATGGCTACACCTTC. This chain connects TRBV6-1 to TRBJ1-2; D perhaps matches TRBD1 (5 bases). The CDR3 is 14 residues long. Germline assignment: CDR1 MNHNS and CDR2 SASEGT. V dropped 8 bases and J dropped 6 bases, with 19 bases sitting between them.

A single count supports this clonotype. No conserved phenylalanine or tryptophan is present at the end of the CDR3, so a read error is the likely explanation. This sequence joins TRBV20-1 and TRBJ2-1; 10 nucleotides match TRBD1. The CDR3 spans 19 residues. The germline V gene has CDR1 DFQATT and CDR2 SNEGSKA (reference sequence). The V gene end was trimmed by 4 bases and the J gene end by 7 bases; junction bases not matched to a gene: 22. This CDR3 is CSATRPSARDRGWGNEQFL. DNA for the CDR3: TGCAGTGCTACTCGACCATCAGCCCGGGACAGGGGATGGGGGAATGAGCAGTTCCTC.

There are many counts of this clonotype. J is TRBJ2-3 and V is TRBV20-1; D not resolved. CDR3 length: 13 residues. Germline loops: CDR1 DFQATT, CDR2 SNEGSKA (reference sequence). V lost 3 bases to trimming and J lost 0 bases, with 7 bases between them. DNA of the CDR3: TGCAGTGCTAGTATCGTGAGCACAGATACGCAGTATTTT. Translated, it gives CSASIVSTDTQYF.